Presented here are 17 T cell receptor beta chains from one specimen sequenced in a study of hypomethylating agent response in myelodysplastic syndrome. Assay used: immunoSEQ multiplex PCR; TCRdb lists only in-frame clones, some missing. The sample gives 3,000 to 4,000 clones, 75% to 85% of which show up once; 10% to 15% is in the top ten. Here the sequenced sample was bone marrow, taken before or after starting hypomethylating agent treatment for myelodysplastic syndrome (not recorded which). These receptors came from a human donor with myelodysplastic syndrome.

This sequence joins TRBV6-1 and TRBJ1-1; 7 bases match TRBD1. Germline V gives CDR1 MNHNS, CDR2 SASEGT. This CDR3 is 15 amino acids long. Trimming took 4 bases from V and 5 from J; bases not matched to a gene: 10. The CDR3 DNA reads TGTGCCAGCAGTGCAGGGGGGCATATGAGGACTGAAGCTTTCTTT. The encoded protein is CASSAGGHMRTEAFF.

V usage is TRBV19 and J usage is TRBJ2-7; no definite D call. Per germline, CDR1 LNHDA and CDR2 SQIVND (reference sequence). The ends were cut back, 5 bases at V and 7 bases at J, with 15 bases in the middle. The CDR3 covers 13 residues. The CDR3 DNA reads TGTGCCAGTAGTTCCAGACCAGATTTAGAGCAGTACTTC. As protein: CASSSRPDLEQYF.

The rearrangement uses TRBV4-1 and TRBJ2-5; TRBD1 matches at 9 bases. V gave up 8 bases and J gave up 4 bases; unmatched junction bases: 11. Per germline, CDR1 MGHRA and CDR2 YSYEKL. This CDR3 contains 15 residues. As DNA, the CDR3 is TGCGCCAGCGGACTCGAAGGGACAGGGAGAGAGACCCAGTACTTC. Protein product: CASGLEGTGRETQYF.

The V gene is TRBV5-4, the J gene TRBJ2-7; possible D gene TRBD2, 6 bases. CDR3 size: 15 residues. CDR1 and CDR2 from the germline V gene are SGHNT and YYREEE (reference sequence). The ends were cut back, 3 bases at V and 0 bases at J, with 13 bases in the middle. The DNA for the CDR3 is TGTGCCAGCAGCTCCGGGACTTCCAGCTCCTACGAGCAGTACTTC. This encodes CASSSGTSSSYEQYF. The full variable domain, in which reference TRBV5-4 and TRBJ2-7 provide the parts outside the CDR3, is ETGVTQSPTHLIKTRGQQVTLRCSSQSGHNTVSWYQQALGQGPQFIFQYYREEENGRGNFPPRFSGLQFPNYSSELNVNALELDDSALYLCASSSGTSSSYEQYFGPGTRLTVT.

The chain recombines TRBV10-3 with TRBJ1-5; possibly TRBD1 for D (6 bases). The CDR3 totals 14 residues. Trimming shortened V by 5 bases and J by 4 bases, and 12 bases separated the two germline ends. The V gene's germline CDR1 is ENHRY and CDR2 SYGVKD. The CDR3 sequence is CAISTTQGNQPQHF. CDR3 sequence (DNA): TGTGCCATCAGTACCACACAGGGAAATCAGCCCCAGCATTTT.

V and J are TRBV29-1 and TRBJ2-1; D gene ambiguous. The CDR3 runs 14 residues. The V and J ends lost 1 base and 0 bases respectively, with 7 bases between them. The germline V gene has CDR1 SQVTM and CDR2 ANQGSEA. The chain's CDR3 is CSVEGQVSYNEQFF. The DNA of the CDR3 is TGCAGCGTTGAAGGCCAGGTCTCCTACAATGAGCAGTTCTTC.

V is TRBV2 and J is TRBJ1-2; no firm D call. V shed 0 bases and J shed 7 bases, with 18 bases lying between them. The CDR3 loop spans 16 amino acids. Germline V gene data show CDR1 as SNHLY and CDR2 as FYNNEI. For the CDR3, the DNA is TGTGCCAGCAGTGAAGCTGGCAGGCTAGACAAACGTGGCTACACCTTC. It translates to CASSEAGRLDKRGYTF.

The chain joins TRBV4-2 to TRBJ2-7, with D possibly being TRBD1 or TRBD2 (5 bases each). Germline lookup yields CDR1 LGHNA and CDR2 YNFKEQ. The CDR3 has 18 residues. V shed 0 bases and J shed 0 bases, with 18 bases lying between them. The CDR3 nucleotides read TGTGCCAGCAGCCAAGAGCCCCCCCCGGGGCCCCTCTCCTACGAGCAGTACTTC. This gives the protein CASSQEPPPGPLSYEQYF.

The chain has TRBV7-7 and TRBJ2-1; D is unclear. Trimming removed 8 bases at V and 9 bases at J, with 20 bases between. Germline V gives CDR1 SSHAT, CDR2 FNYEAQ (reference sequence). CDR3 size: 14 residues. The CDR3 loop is CASSPPGLVSEQFF. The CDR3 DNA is TGTGCCAGCTCCCCCCCCGGCCTTGTGTCTGAGCAGTTCTTC.

CDR3 DNA: TGTGCCAGCAGTTCCGACAGGGGCCATGAGCAGTTCTTC. This encodes CASSSDRGHEQFF. The chain couples TRBV2 to TRBJ2-1; TRBD1 matches 8 bases. This CDR3 spans 13 amino acids. Per the germline V gene, CDR1 is SNHLY and CDR2 is FYNNEI. Trimming took 5 bases from V and 8 from J; bases not matched to a gene: 5.

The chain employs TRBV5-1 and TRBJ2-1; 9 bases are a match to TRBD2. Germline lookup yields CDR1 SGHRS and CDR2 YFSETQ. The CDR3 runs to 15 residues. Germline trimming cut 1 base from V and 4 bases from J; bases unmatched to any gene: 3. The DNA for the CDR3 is TGCGCCAGCAGCTTGCCGGGACTAGCATACAATGAGCAGTTCTTC. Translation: CASSLPGLAYNEQFF.

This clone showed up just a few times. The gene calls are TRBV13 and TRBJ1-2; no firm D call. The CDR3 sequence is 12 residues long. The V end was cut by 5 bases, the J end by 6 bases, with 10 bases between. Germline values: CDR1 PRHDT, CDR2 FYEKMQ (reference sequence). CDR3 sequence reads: CASSPRRDGYTF. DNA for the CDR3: TGTGCCAGCAGCCCCCGGCGAGATGGCTACACCTTC.

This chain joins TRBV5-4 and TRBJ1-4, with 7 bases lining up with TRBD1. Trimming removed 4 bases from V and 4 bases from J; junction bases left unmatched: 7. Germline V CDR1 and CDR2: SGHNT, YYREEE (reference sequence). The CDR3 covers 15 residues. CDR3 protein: CASSMHRGGNEKLFF. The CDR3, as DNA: TGTGCCAGCAGCATGCACAGGGGAGGTAATGAAAAACTGTTTTTT.

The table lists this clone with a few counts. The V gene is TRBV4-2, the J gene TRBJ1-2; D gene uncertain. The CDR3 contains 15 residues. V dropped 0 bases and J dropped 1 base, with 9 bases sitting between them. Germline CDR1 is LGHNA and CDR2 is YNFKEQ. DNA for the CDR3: TGTGCCAGCAGCCAAGACAGGTCTCTTAACTATGGCTACACCTTC. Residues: CASSQDRSLNYGYTF.

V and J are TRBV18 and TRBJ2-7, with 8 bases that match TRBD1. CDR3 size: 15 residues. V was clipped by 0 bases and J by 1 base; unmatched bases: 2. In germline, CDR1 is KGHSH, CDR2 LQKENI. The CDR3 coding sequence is TGTGCCAGCTCACCACCGGGACAGGCTTCCTACGAGCAGTACTTC. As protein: CASSPPGQASYEQYF.

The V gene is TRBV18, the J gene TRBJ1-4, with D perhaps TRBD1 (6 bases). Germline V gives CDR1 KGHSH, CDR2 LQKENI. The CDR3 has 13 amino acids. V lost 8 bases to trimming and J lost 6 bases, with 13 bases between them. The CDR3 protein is CASKQGRDEKLFF. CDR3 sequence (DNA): TGTGCCAGCAAACAGGGACGGGATGAAAAACTGTTTTTT.

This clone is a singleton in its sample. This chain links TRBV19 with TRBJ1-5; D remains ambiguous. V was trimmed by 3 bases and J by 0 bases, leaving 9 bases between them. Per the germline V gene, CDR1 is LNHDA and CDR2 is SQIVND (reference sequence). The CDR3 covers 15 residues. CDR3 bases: TGTGCCAGTAGTATCCCCAATCCTAGCAATCAGCCCCAGCATTTT. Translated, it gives CASSIPNPSNQPQHF. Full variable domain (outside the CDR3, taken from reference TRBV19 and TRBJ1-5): DGGITQSPKYLFRKEGQNVTLSCEQNLNHDAMYWYRQDPGQGLRLIYYSQIVNDFQKGDIAEGYSVSREKKESFPLTVTSAQKNPTAFYLCASSIPNPSNQPQHFGDGTRLSIL.